The 10 T cell receptor beta chains reported below all come from one sample, sequenced in a study of cytomegalovirus exposure and HLA in healthy donors. Researchers ran the PCR with 60 Vbeta and 13 Jbeta primers. Profiling relied on immunoSEQ multiplex PCR, and the TCRdb table lists in-frame clones only, not all of them. There are 60,000 to 65,000 clones in the sample, with 5% to 5.5% held by the top ten. Input material: PBMCs. All receptors come from a man aged 25 to 45 in good health and CMV-seropositive.

The chain is built from TRBV19 and TRBJ1-3; the D gene is possibly TRBD1 (5 bases). Germline CDR1 is LNHDA and CDR2 is SQIVND (reference sequence). The CDR3 is 15 residues long. V was pared by 5 bases and J by 0 bases, with 11 bases between. The CDR3 sequence: CASSPTRDSGNTIYF. DNA for the CDR3: TGTGCCAGTAGTCCCACCAGGGACTCTGGAAACACCATATATTTT.

The chain links TRBV14 to TRBJ2-7; TRBD2 matches 9 bases. Germline V gene data show CDR1 as SGHDN and CDR2 as FVKESK. The junction had 16 bases not matched to a gene; V was cut back by 4 bases and J by 0 bases. The CDR3 consists of 19 residues. CDR3 protein: CASSLTTLLSGSLSYEQYF. The CDR3 nucleotides are TGTGCCAGCAGCCTGACAACTTTACTTAGCGGGAGTCTCTCCTACGAGCAGTACTTC.

This chain uses TRBV30 with TRBJ2-3; 8 bases match TRBD2. Trimming removed 5 bases from V and 6 bases from J; junction bases left unmatched: 10. The CDR3 is 14 amino acids. In germline, CDR1 is GTSNPN, CDR2 SVGIG (reference sequence). Here the CDR3 reads CAWRWAGGFDTQYF. The CDR3 nucleotides read TGTGCCTGGCGCTGGGCGGGAGGTTTTGATACGCAGTATTTT.

The chain uses TRBV7-9 and TRBJ2-5, with 10 bases fitting TRBD2. The J call could be wrong; TRBJ2-7 is a better fit for the DNA end. The CDR3 has 15 residues. Germline V lookup: CDR1 SEHNR, CDR2 FQNEAQ (reference sequence). The CDR3 coding sequence is TGTGCCAGCAGCTCGAGCGGGAGGGCGTCCTACGAGCAGTACTTC. As protein: CASSSSGRASYEQYF.

The chain recombines TRBV5-6 with TRBJ1-2; 8 nucleotides align to TRBD1. Germline CDR1 reads SGHDT; CDR2 reads YYEEEE. The CDR3 contains 13 residues. After removal of 0 bases from V and 9 bases from J, the junction contained 4 bases not matched to a gene. This CDR3 is CASSLARGQRYTF. The CDR3 DNA sequence: TGTGCCAGCAGCTTGGCCAGGGGGCAGCGCTACACCTTC.

In the case of this clone: This specimen includes other DNA sequences encoding the same CDR3. The chain carries TRBV6-6 and TRBJ2-4, with 7 bases identical to TRBD2. J gave up 1 base and V 2 bases, and 5 bases lay outside the gene matches. The germline gives CDR1 MNHNY, CDR2 SVGAGI (reference sequence). The CDR3 has 16 residues. The CDR3 here is CASSYGGEGAKNIQYF. The CDR3, as DNA: TGTGCCAGCAGTTACGGGGGGGAAGGTGCCAAAAACATTCAGTACTTC.

The chain employs TRBV7-8 and TRBJ1-1; TRBD1 matches at 8 bases. With 0 bases clipped from V and 3 bases from J, the junction kept 3 bases outside the gene matches. Germline-derived CDR1 and CDR2 are SGHVS and FQNEAQ. This CDR3 has 15 amino acids. The DNA of the CDR3 is TGTGCCAGCAGCTTAGCGATGACAGGGGACACTGAAGCTTTCTTT. Its protein is CASSLAMTGDTEAFF. The full variable domain, its missing parts supplied by reference TRBV7-8 and TRBJ1-1, is GAGVSQSPRYKVAKRGQDVALRCDPISGHVSLFWYQQALGQGPEFLTYFQNEAQLDKSGLPSDRFFAERPEGSVSTLKIQRTQQEDSAVYLCASSLAMTGDTEAFFGQGTRLTVV.

This chain connects TRBV9 to TRBJ1-1, with a tentative D call TRBD1 (5 bases). Deletions cut 0 bases from V and 7 bases from J, with 10 bases between. This CDR3 region has 13 residues. CDR1 SGDLS and CDR2 YYNGEE come from the germline V gene. The CDR3 sequence: CASSVDGAREAFF. The CDR3 nucleotides read TGTGCCAGCAGCGTAGATGGGGCCCGTGAAGCTTTCTTT. The full variable domain, its missing parts supplied by reference TRBV9 and TRBJ1-1, is DSGVTQTPKHLITATGQRVTLRCSPRSGDLSVYWYQQSLDQGLQFLIQYYNGEERAKGNILERFSAQQFPDLHSELNLSSLELGDSALYFCASSVDGAREAFFGQGTRLTVV.

On this clone itself: Other DNA variants within this sample encode the same CDR3. The chain couples TRBV30 to TRBJ1-5; 9 nucleotides match TRBD1. Germline values: CDR1 GTSNPN, CDR2 SVGIG (reference sequence). V was pared by 3 bases and J by 4 bases, with 4 bases of the junction left unmatched. The CDR3 is 14 amino acids. CDR3 sequence (DNA): TGTGCCTGGAGCCCCGGACAGGGGAATCAGCCCCAGCATTTT. This sequence encodes CAWSPGQGNQPQHF.

The chain uses TRBV30 and TRBJ1-1; 8 nucleotides agree with TRBD1. J lost 2 bases, V lost 3 bases, and 2 bases had no gene match. This CDR3 contains 13 residues. From germline, CDR1 is GTSNPN and CDR2 SVGIG (reference sequence). This CDR3 is CAWRQGVNTEAFF. CDR3 coding DNA: TGTGCCTGGAGACAGGGGGTCAACACTGAAGCTTTCTTT.